This T cell receptor (beta chain) was identified during a study of blood T cell repertoires in COVID-19. On the study more broadly: From the United States, Italy and Spain came samples of acute and convalescent COVID-19. T cells, B-cell-depleted T cells, or PBMCs supplied cDNA or gDNA.

This CDR3 comprises 15 residues. The V gene lost 10 bases and the J gene lost 5 bases, with 21 bases spanning the gap. Germline V gives CDR1 MNHEY, CDR2 SVGAGI. In the original workflow: Reference gene primer amplification in the assay estimated nucleated cell counts. The repertoire was sequenced with immunoSEQ multiplex PCR; TCRdb's copy has only in-frame clones and lacks some. V and J calls and clone size are as listed in that table; D and trimming were resolved from the DNA. The repertoire holds more than 95,000 clones, less than 90% seen once, with roughly 2.4% in the top ten. The gene calls are TRBV6-5 and TRBJ1-5, with D possibly being TRBD1 (5 bases). This sequence was found in a man younger than 45 with acute or convalescent COVID-19. The sequencing input was peripheral blood. CDR3 nucleotides: TGTGCCACCGGTTCCTTAATGGGGGGTGATCAGCCCCAGCATTTT. It codes for CATGSLMGGDQPQHF.